This TCR beta chain was found in a study of control samples from healthy donors and cancer patients. Trimming left V 6 bases short and J 0 bases short, with 17 bases between. The germline CDR1 and CDR2 sequences are MNHEY and SMNVEV (reference sequence). The CDR3 is made up of 16 amino acids. In its sample, this clone was seen once. TCRdb's table, derived via immunoSEQ multiplex PCR, lists solely in-frame clones and lacks some. In the table there are 120,000 or so clones, about 95% of which are singletons. What was sequenced was blood. The receptor was isolated from a man aged 25 to 40 in good health. The gene calls are TRBV27 and TRBJ1-2, with a weak D call TRBD1 (6 bases). The chain's CDR3 is CASRPPGTRANYGYTF. CDR3 in DNA: TGTGCCAGCAGACCTCCCGGGACAAGAGCTAACTATGGCTACACCTTC.